This T cell receptor beta chain was captured in a study of cytomegalovirus exposure and HLA in healthy donors (dated by TCRdb to the late 2010s). Background on the whole study: An earlier analysis of about 560 of the donors reported 250 to 350 Gb of sequence data and 95 million to 120 million unique TCR beta sequences obtained from approximately 180 million T cells. The study aimed to test whether signatures of past pathogen exposure could be identified by cataloging public T cell receptors. The study combined high-throughput TCR immunosequencing, statistical association of individual TCRs with disease status, and machine learning to predict cytomegalovirus infection status. Donor age, sex, ethnicity and CMV serostatus were compiled together with the repertoire data. Rather than using new phenotypic data, the later analysis identified candidate immune exposures from TCR beta sequences and from how often those sequences occurred across donors. HLA typing included class I and class II loci at four-digit resolution. Among some 400 genotyped donors of the cohort, an average of roughly 230,000 unique TCR beta nucleotide sequences was sequenced per donor, of which about 18% were non-productive. Among the roughly 400 genotyped donors, around 81% belonged to the genetic ancestry cluster associated with self-reported Caucasian donors. The T cell repertoires of 666 subjects were profiled by immunosequencing and related to cytomegalovirus serostatus. Roughly 310 gigabases of sequencing data and some 85 million unique TCR sequences were included in an early release covering roughly 700 HLA-typed donors. Typing coverage varied by locus: roughly 620-640 donors for A, B, C, DRB1 and DQB1; about 520 for DQA1; around 570 for DPA1; approximately 450 for DPB1. To study patterns of TCR occurrence, a later analysis re-analyzed previously published TCR beta repertoires from 666 donors and added high-resolution HLA genotyping. Because of strong linkage in the cohort, a few DR-DQ haplotypes were treated as single units for association and clustering. In an earlier analysis of 587 of the donors, high-throughput TCR beta sequencing was used to judge whether each TCR beta V gene segment behaved as functional or pseudogenic. All discovery cohort repertoires had been generated on a single sequencing platform. A later genetic analysis used genome-wide SNP genotypes for about 65% of the 666 donors, treating that subset as a discovery cohort. Besides the first cohort of approximately 670 subjects, a separate validation cohort made up of over a hundred different subjects was used.

The cohort comprised fewer than 700 healthy bone marrow donors. Cohort members were all nominally healthy when sampled, although unrecorded immune exposures were likely present. The donor tested CMV seronegative, placing the donor among the approximately 400 seronegative members of the cohort. Each donor provided a peripheral blood sample, and peripheral blood mononuclear cells were used for TCR beta sequencing. Genomic DNA extraction from the blood cell samples was performed with the Qiagen DNeasy Blood Extraction Kit. The library was prepared using the immunoSEQ multiplex PCR assay. The multiplex PCR relied on a mix of 60 forward primers for TCR Vbeta segments and 13 reverse primers for TCR Jbeta segments. The CDR3 region of rearranged TCR beta genes was amplified from genomic DNA by a multiplex PCR assay. The amplified TCR beta libraries were sequenced on the Illumina HiSeq System as 87-base-pair reads. The original pipeline was this. A later analysis counted about 80 million unique TCR beta chains across the 700 or so repertoires, and roughly 10 million of these chains were shared by at least two donors. Raw reads were error-corrected and collapsed into unique sequences with a nearest-neighbor algorithm that merged closely related sequences to remove PCR and sequencing errors. V, D and J gene segments were assigned by aligning CDR3 sequences to IMGT reference sequences. For a sequence to be retained, a match of at least six nucleotides to both a V gene segment and a J gene segment was required. A rearrangement was called productive if the CDR3 had no stop codons and remained in frame with V and J, and every other rearrangement was called non-productive. CDR3 was defined by IMGT convention, running from the second conserved V-encoded cysteine to the conserved J-encoded phenylalanine. The earlier analysis of about 620 of the donors excluded sequences that lacked an unambiguous match to a single V gene segment. In an earlier analysis of approximately 590 of the donors, V segments were called functional above 56.7% productive rearrangements and were called segregating when the between-donor standard deviation exceeded 5%. A statistical classification framework was built for diagnosing cytomegalovirus status from the catalog of TCR beta chain sequences. A later analysis assigned V and J genes by comparing TCR nucleotide sequences with IMGT/GENE-DB human TR gene sequences. The TCRdist pipeline was used in a later analysis to assign CDR3 sequences and most-parsimonious VDJ recombination scenarios. In a later analysis, each TCR beta chain was defined by its CDR3 amino acid sequence together with its V-gene family, and reads without a unique V-gene family were excluded. A later analysis removed nearly 600 highly shared, low-generation-probability nucleotide sequences to deal with suspected cross-contamination and a sequencing artifact. In a later analysis, a clonal expansion index for each public chain was calculated from normalized within-repertoire ranks of inferred template counts. Generation probabilities in a later analysis came from a VDJ recombination model fitted to out-of-frame rearrangements, and those results were checked against IGoR. In a later analysis, hypergeometric tests were used to score TCR-TCR, TCR-HLA and TCR-CMV co-occurrence, with a repertoire-size bias correction applied to TCR pairs. To estimate false discovery rates, a later analysis permuted the HLA or CMV assignments 20 times. A later analysis grouped co-occurring TCRs with DBSCAN, adding TCRdist sequence similarity when clustering within HLA-allele-positive subsets. Repertoires with fewer than 30,000 or more than 120,000 public chains, plus five repertoires with anomalous nucleotide sharing, were excluded from co-occurrence clustering. Drawn from immuneACCESS, this table holds only the in-frame rearrangements with V and J called that TCRdb kept. Clones are partly lost; checked studies trace under half to an unresolved V gene and leave the rest unexplained. The V and J calls and clone size were taken over from that table, and D and trimming were inferred from the DNA. Recorded for this sample are some 170,000 clones; about 77% of them occurred a single time. The ten most abundant clones make up approximately 2.9% of the sample.

Here is what the overall study found, with its caveats: Around 16 rarely observed V segments, including chromosome 9 orphons, were excluded from the earlier analysis of several hundred of the donors because counts were too low. A further reported finding was that TCR beta sequences accurately predicted the HLA-A and HLA-B alleles for most subjects in the first cohort. A cluster of highly shared sequence variants was judged likely to be a technical artifact of the sequencing pipeline. Across donors, most TCR sequences were observed very rarely, whereas some public TCRs were present in many individuals. Some IMGT-functional V segments, including TRBV6-2 and TRBV6-3, could not be told apart with the 87-base-pair reads, so those segments were excluded. The study listed 164 TCR beta chains as associated with cytomegalovirus. In a later analysis, HLA-associated TCR beta chains were found to be more clonally expanded and to have lower generation probabilities than equally common non-associated chains. In an earlier analysis of about 600 of the donors, most TCR beta V segments appeared in productive rearrangements about 87% or about 30% of the time, broadly matching IMGT annotations. The presence/absence analyses assumed that sequencing depth was roughly uniform across donors, and that assumption may not be true. Because HLA typing was missing for some donors at each locus, association tests included only the typed subset. The authors suggested that the approach could potentially be extended to other disease states and immunological phenotypes. In a later genetic analysis, fewer N-insertions in productive TCRs were reported among donors in an Asian-associated ancestry cluster than the roughly 670-donor mean. A later analysis associated about 18,000 TCR beta sequences with specific HLA alleles at a false discovery rate of 0.05. A later genetic analysis associated a missense DCLRE1C variant with V-gene and J-gene trimming of TCR beta chains, and an independent cohort replicated the association. In vitro tests confirmed that a few of the cytomegalovirus-associated TCR beta chains recognize cytomegalovirus antigens. A later analysis reported that several top co-occurrence clusters appeared linked to parvovirus B19, influenza, CMV and Epstein-Barr virus. Correlated functional status among segregating V segments might reflect linkage disequilibrium, but an unknown experimental factor could not be ruled out. Immune exposure information for the cohort was limited to CMV serostatus. In both the original and validation cohorts, the classifier was reported to diagnose cytomegalovirus status with high specificity and sensitivity. A later analysis found that most CMV-associated TCR beta chains appeared HLA-restricted, with HLA associations seemingly driven largely by CMV exposure. Strong co-occurrence of HLA alleles, especially DR and DQ, made assigning TCR associations to individual alleles difficult. According to a later analysis, TCR association rates differed among HLA loci, with DRB1 alleles showing the most associated TCRs and HLA-C alleles showing the fewest. In this cohort, only TCR beta chains were sequenced, and detectable features were limited by the absence of alpha or paired-chain data.

Reading from cysteine to phenylalanine, the CDR3 counts 14 amino acids. The kept DNA is CDR3 alone, 42 bases in frame from the first base. The CDR1 and CDR2 encoded by the germline V gene are MDHEN and SYDVKM. A distance of 21 bases separates the germline ends of V and J, which lose 5 bases and 11 bases respectively. Remarks on this clone: This clone's antigen is unknown. No much larger clone is present one base from it, and per-base qualities are unavailable.

The receptor's source is a female donor in good health and CMV-seronegative. Recombination connected TRBV28 to TRBJ1-1; TRBD1 is perhaps the D gene, given 5 matching bases. The sample comprised PBMCs. CDR3 sequence: CASSPIGGISFAFF. The sequence in DNA is TGTGCCAGCAGTCCGATCGGGGGGATCAGTTTCGCTTTCTTT.